Many counts were recorded for the clone carrying this T cell receptor beta chain. The antigen remains undetermined. TCRdb re-called the RT-PCR reads through MiXCR, storing one row per CDR3 protein. The table has roughly 670,000 distinct CDR3 sequences, around 15% seen once. This entry belongs to a study of response to subunit inactivated influenza vaccine. The study, taken as a whole, reports: The authors suggested that every seasonal influenza vaccination recruits few new T cells.

This material consisted of PBMCs from blood, taken less than 15 days before vaccination. The TCR was taken from a man aged 45-60 years who received an inactivated influenza vaccine.

In DNA form, the CDR3 reads TGTGCCAGCAGCTTGGAGTCTGCCAATCAGCCCCAGCATTTT. This translates into CASSLESANQPQHF. V and J are TRBV5-6 and TRBJ1-5; D is ambiguous. The V gene's germline CDR1 is SGHDT and CDR2 YYEEEE. This CDR3 is built from 14 residues. The V gene lost 0 bases and the J gene lost 3 bases, with 7 bases spanning the gap. Full variable domain (outside the CDR3, taken from reference TRBV5-6 and TRBJ1-5): DAGVTQSPTHLIKTRGQQVTLRCSPKSGHDTVSWYQQALGQGPQFIFQYYEEEERQRGNFPDRFSGHQFPNYSSELNVNALLLGDSALYLCASSLESANQPQHFGDGTRLSIL.